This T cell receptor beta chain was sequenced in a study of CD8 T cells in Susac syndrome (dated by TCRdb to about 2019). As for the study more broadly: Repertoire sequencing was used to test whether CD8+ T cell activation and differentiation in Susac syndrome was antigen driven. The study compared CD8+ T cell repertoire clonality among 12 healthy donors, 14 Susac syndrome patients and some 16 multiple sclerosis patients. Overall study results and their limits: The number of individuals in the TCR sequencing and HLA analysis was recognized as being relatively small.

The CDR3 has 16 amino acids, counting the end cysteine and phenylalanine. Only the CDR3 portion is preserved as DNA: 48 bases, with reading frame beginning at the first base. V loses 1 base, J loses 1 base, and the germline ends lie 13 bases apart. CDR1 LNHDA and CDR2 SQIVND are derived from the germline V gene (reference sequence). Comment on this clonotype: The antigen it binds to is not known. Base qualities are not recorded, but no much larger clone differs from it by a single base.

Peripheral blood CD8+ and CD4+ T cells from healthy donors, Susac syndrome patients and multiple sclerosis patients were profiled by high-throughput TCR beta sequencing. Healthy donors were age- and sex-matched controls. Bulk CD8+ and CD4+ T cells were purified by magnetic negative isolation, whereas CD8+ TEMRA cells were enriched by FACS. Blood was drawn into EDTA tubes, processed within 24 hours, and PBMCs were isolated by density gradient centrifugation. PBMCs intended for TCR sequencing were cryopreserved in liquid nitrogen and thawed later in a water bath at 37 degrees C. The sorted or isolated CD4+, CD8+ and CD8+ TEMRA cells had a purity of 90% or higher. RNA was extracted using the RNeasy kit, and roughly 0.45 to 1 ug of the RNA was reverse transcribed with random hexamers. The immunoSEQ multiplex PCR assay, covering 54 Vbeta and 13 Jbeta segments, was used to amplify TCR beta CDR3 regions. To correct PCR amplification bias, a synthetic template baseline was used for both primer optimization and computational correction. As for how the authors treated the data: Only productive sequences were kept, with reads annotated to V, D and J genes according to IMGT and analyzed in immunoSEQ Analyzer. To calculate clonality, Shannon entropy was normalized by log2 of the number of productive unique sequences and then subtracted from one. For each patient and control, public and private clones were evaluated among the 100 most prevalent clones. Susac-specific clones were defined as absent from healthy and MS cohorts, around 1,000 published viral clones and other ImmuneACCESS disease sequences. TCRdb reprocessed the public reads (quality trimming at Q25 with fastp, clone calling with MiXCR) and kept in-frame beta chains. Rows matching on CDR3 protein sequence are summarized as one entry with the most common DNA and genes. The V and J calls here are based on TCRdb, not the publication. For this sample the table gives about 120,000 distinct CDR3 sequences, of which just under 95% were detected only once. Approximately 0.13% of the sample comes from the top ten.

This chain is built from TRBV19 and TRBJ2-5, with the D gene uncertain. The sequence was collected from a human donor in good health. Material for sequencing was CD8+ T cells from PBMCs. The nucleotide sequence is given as TGTGCCAGTAGTATAGGCGGAAGTCAACGCCAAGAGACCCAGTACTTC. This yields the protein CASSIGGSQRQETQYF.